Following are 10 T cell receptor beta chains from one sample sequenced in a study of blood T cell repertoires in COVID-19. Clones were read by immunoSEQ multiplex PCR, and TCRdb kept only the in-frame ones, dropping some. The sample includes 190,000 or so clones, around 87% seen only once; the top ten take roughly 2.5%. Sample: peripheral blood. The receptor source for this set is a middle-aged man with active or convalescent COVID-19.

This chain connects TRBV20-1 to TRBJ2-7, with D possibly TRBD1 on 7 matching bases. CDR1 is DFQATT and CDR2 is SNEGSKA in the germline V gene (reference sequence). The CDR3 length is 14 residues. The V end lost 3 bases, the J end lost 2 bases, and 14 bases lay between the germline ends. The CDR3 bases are TGCAGTGCTAGTAGGCAGGGGGGAACCTACGAGCAGTACTTC. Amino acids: CSASRQGGTYEQYF.

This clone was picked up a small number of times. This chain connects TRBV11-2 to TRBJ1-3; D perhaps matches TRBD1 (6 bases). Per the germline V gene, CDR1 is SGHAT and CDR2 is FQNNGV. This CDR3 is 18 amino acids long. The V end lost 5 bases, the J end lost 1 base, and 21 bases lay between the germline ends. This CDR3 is CASSPAGSGEGSGNTIYF. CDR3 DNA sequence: TGTGCCAGCAGCCCCGCGGGCTCAGGGGAAGGATCTGGAAACACCATATATTTT.

The CDR3 protein is CASSLASRGVYEQYF. DNA of the CDR3: TGTGCCAGCAGTTTAGCCAGCCGGGGGGTTTACGAGCAGTACTTC. The chain uses TRBV28 and TRBJ2-7; 7 bases map to TRBD2. The germline gives CDR1 MDHEN, CDR2 SYDVKM. Losses at the gene ends were 2 bases for V and 4 bases for J; bases not matched to a gene: 8. The length of the CDR3 is 15 residues.

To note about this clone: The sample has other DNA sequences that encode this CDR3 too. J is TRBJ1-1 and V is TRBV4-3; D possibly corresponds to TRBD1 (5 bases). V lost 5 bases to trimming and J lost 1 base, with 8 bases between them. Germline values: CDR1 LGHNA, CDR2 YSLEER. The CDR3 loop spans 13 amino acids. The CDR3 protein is CASSWGRNTEAFF. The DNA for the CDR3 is TGCGCCAGCAGCTGGGGCAGGAACACTGAAGCTTTCTTT.

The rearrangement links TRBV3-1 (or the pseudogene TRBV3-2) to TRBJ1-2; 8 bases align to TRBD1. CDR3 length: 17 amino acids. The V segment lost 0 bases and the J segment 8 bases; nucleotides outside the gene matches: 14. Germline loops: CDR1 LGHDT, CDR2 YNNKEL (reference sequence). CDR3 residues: CASSQELAMGTGNGYTF. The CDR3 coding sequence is TGTGCCAGCAGCCAAGAATTGGCCATGGGGACAGGTAACGGCTACACCTTC.

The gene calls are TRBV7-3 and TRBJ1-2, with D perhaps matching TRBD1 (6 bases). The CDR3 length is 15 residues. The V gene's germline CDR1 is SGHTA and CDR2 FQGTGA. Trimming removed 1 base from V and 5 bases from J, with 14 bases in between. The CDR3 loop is CASSLKGDQGYGYTF. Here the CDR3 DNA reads TGTGCCAGCAGCTTAAAGGGGGATCAAGGTTATGGCTACACCTTC.

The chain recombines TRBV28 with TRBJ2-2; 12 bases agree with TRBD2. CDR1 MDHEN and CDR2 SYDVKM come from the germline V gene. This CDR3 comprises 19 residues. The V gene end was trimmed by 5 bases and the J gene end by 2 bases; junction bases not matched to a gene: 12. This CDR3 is CASSPRPLAGGFNTGELFF. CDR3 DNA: TGTGCCAGCAGTCCCCGCCCACTAGCGGGGGGATTTAACACCGGGGAGCTGTTTTTT. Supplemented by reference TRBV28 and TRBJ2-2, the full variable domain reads DVKVTQSSRYLVKRTGEKVFLECVQDMDHENMFWYRQDPGLGLRLIYFSYDVKMKEKGDIPEGYSVSREKKERFSLILESASTNQTSMYLCASSPRPLAGGFNTGELFFGEGSRLTVL.

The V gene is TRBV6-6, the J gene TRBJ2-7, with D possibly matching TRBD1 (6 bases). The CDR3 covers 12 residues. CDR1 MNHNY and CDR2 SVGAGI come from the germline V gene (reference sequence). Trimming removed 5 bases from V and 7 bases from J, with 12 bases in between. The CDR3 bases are TGTGCCAGCAGTCTGACAGGAGTGGAGCAGTACTTC. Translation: CASSLTGVEQYF.

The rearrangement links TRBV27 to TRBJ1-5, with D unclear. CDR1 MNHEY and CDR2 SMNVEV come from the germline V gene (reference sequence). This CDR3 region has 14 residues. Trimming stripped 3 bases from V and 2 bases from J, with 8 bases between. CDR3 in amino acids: CASSFLGRNQPQHF. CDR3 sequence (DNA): TGTGCCAGCAGTTTCCTGGGCCGCAATCAGCCCCAGCATTTT.

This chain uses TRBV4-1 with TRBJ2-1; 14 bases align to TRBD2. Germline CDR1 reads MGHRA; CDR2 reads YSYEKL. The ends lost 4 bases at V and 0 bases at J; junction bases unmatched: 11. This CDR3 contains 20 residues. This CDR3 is CASSLVGLAGGLSSYNEQFF. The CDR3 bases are TGCGCCAGCAGCCTAGTAGGACTAGCGGGGGGCCTATCCTCCTACAATGAGCAGTTCTTC.